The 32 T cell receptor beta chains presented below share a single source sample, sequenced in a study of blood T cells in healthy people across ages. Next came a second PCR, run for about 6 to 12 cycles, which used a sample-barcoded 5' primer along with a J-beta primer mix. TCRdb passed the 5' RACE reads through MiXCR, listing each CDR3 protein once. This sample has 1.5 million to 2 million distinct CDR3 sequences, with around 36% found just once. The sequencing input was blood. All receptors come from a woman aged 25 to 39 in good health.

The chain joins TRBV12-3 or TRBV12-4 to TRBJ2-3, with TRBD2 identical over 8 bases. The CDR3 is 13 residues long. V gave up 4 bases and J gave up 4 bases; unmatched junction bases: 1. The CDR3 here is CASSWRGADTQYF. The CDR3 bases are TGTGCCAGCAGTTGGCGGGGGGCAGATACGCAGTATTTT.

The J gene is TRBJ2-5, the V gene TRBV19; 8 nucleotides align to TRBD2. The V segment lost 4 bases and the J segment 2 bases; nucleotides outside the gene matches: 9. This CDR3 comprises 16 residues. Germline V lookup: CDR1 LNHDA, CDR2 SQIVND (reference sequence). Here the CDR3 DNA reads TGTGCCAGTAGTACAAGCGGACTAGCAGTACAAGAGACCCAGTACTTC. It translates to CASSTSGLAVQETQYF.

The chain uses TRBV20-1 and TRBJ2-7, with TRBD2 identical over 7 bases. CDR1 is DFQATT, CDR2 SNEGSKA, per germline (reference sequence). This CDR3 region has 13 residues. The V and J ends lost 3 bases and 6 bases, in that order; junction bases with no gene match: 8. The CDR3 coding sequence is TGCAGTGCTAGTGGACTAGTCCCGGTCGAGCAGTACTTC. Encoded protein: CSASGLVPVEQYF.

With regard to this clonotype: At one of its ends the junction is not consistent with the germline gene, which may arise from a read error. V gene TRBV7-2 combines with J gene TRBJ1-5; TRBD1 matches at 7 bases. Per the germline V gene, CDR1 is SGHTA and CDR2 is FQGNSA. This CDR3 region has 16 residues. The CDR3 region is CAGSLVRGQSSQPQHF. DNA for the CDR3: TGTGCCGGCAGCTTAGTTCGGGGACAGTCAAGTCAGCCCCAGCATTTT.

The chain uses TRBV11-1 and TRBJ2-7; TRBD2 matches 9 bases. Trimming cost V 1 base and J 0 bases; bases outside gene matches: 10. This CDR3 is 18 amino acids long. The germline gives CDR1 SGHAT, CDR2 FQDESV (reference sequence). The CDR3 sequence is CASSLEGIAGESSYEQYF. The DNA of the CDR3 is TGTGCCAGCAGCTTAGAAGGGATAGCGGGGGAGTCCTCCTACGAGCAGTACTTC. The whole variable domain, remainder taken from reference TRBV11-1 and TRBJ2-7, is EAEVAQSPRYKITEKSQAVAFWCDPISGHATLYWYRQILGQGPELLVQFQDESVVDDSQLPKDRFSAERLKGVDSTLKIQPAELGDSAMYLCASSLEGIAGESSYEQYFGPGTRLTVT.

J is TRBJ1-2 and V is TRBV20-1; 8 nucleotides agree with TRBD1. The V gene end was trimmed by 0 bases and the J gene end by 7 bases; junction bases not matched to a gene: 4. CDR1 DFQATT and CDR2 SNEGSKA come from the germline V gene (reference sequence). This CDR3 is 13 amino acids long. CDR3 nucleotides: TGCAGTGCTAGAGATCTTCAGGGGGCTGGCTACACCTTC. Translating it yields CSARDLQGAGYTF.

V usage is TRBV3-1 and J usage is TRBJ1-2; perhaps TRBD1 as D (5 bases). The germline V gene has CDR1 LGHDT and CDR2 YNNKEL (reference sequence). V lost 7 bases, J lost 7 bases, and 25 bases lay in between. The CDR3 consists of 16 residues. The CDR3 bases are TGTGCCAGCAACCGCAGGGAGACGGGAGGGCCCGGTGGCTACACCTTC. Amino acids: CASNRRETGGPGGYTF.

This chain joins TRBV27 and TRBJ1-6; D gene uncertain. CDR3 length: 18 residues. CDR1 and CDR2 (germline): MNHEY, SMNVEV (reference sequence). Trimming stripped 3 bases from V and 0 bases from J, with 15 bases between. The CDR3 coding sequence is TGTGCCAGCAGTTTTTTGGGGAACGGGAGCTCCTATAATTCACCCCTCCACTTT. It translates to CASSFLGNGSSYNSPLHF.

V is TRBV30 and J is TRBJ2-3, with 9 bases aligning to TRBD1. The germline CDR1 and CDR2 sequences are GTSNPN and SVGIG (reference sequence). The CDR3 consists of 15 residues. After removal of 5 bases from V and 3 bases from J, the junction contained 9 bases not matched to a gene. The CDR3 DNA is TGTGCCTGGGACGGACAGGGGAAGGGGACAGATACGCAGTATTTT. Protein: CAWDGQGKGTDTQYF.

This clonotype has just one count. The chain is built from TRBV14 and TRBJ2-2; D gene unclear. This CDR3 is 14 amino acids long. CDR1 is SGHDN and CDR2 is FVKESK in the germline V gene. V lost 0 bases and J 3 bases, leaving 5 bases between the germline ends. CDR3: CASSQESHTGELFF. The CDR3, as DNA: TGTGCCAGCAGCCAAGAATCACACACCGGGGAGCTGTTTTTT. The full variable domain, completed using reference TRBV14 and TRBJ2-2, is EAGVTQFPSHSVIEKGQTVTLRCDPISGHDNLYWYRRVMGKEIKFLLHFVKESKQDESGMPNNRFLAERTGGTYSTLKVQPAELEDSGVYFCASSQESHTGELFFGEGSRLTVL.

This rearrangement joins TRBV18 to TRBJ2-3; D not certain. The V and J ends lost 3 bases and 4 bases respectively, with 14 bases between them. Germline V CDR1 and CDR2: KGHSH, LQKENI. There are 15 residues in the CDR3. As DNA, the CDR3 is TGTGCCAGCTCACCCTACTCCCGGCCCGCAGATACGCAGTATTTT. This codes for CASSPYSRPADTQYF. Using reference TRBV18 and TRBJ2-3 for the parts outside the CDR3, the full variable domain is NAGVMQNPRHLVRRRGQEARLRCSPMKGHSHVYWYRQLPEEGLKFMVYLQKENIIDESGMPKERFSAEFPKEGPSILRIQQVVRGDSAAYFCASSPYSRPADTQYFGPGTRLTVL.

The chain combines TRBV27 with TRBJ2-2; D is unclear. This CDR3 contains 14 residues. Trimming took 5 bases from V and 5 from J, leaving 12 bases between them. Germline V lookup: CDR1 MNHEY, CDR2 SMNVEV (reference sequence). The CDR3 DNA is TGTGCCAGCAGTCCCCTTCTTCAAACCGGGGAGCTGTTTTTT. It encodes CASSPLLQTGELFF.

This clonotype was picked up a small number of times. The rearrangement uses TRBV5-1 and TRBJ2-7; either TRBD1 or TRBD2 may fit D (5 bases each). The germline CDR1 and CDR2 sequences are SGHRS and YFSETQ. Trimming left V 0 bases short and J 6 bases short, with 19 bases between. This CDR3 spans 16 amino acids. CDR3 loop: CASSLGGSGPLGEQYF. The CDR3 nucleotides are TGCGCCAGCAGCTTGGGGGGATCGGGGCCCCTGGGCGAGCAGTACTTC.

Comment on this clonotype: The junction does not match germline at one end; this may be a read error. In nucleotides, the CDR3 is TGCGGTGCTTCTAGCGGGGGGTACTTAGATACGCAGTATTTT. This gives the protein CGASSGGYLDTQYF. The rearrangement links TRBV20-1 to TRBJ2-3; 11 nucleotides line up with TRBD2. In germline, CDR1 is DFQATT, CDR2 SNEGSKA (reference sequence). This CDR3 has 14 residues.

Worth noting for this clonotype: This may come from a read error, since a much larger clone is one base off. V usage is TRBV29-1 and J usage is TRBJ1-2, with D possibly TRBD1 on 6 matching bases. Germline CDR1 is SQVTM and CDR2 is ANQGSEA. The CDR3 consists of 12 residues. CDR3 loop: CSVPRTVYGHTF. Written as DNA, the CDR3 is TGCAGCGTTCCACGGACAGTATATGGCCACACCTTC.

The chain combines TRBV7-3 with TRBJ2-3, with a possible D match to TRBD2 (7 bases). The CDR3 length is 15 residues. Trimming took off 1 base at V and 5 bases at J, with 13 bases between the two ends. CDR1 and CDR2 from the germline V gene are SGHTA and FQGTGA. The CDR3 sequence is CASSLNPGGRDTQYF. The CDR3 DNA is TGTGCCAGCAGCTTAAATCCGGGGGGCCGAGATACGCAGTATTTT.

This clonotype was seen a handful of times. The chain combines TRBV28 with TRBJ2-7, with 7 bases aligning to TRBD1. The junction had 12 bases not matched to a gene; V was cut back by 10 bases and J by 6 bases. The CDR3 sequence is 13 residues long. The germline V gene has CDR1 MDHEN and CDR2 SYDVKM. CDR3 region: CATETDRAGEQYF. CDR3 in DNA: TGTGCCACCGAGACCGACAGGGCGGGCGAGCAGTACTTC. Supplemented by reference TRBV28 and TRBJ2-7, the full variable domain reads DVKVTQSSRYLVKRTGEKVFLECVQDMDHENMFWYRQDPGLGLRLIYFSYDVKMKEKGDIPEGYSVSREKKERFSLILESASTNQTSMYLCATETDRAGEQYFGPGTRLTVT.

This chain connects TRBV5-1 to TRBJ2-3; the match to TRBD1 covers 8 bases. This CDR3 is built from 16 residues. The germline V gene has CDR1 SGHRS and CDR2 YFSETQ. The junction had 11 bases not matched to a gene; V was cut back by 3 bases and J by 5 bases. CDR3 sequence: CASSWGTGFNIDTQYF. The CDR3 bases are TGCGCCAGCAGCTGGGGGACAGGATTTAACATAGATACGCAGTATTTT.

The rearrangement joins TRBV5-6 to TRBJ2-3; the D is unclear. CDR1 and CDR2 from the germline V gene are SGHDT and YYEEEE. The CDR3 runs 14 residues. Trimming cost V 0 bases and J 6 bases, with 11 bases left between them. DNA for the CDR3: TGTGCCAGCAGCTTGGGTCCCCGTAAGGATACGCAGTATTTT. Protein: CASSLGPRKDTQYF.

The CDR3 DNA reads TGTGCCAGCAGCCAAGGTGCAGGGGGCGTTCTGGAAGAGACCCAGTACTTC. Amino acids: CASSQGAGGVLEETQYF. V gene TRBV3-1 combines with J gene TRBJ2-5, with 8 bases matching TRBD1. The V and J ends lost 1 base and 3 bases, in that order; junction bases with no gene match: 10. The CDR3 spans 17 residues. The germline gives CDR1 LGHDT, CDR2 YNNKEL (reference sequence).

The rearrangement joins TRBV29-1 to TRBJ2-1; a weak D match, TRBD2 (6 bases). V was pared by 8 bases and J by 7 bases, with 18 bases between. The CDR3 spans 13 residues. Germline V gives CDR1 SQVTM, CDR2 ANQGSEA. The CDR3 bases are TGCAGCCATGAAGGGACTTCTCTTAATGAGCAGTTCTTC. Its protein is CSHEGTSLNEQFF.

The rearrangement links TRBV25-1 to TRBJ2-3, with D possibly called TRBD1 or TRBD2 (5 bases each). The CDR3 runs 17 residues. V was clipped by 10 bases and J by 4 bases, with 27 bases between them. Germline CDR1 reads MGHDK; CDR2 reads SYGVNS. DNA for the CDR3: TGTGCCACCCGGGACGGGGCTGACCCTCTACACGCAGATACGCAGTATTTT. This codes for CATRDGADPLHADTQYF.

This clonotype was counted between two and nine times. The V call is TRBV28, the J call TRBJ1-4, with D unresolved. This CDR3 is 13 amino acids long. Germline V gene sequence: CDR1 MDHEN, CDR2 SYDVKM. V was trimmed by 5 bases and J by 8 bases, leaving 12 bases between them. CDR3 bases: TGTGCCAGCAGTCGTATTCCGGGGGAAAAACTGTTTTTT. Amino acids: CASSRIPGEKLFF.

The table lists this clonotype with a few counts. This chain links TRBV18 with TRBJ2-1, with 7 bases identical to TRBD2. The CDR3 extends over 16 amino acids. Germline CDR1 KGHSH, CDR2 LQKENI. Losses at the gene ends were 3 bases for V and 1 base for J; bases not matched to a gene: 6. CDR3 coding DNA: TGTGCCAGCTCACCGCTAGCGGTCCAGTCCTACAATGAGCAGTTCTTC. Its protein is CASSPLAVQSYNEQFF.

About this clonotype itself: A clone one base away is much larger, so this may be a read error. CDR3 in amino acids: CSVKDDSGSDTQYF. The CDR3 DNA is TGCAGTGTAAAGGACGACTCGGGGTCAGATACGCAGTATTTT. The chain employs TRBV20-1 and TRBJ2-3, with D possibly being TRBD2 (5 bases). Deletions cut 7 bases from V and 4 bases from J, with 18 bases between. The CDR3 contains 14 residues. Looked up from germline, CDR1 is DFQATT and CDR2 is SNEGSKA (reference sequence).

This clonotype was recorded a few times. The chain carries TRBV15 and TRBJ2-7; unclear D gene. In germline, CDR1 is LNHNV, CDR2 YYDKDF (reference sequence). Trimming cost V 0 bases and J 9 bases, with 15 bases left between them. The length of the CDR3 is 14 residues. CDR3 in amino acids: CATSRERRRVGQYF. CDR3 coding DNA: TGTGCCACCAGCAGAGAGAGGCGTCGCGTCGGGCAGTACTTC.

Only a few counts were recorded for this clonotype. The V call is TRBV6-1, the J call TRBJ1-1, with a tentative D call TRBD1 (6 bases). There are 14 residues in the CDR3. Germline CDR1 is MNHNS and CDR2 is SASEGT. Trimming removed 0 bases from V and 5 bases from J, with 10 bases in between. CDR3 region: CASSEAPRGTEAFF. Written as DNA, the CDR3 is TGTGCCAGCAGTGAAGCGCCGAGGGGGACTGAAGCTTTCTTT.

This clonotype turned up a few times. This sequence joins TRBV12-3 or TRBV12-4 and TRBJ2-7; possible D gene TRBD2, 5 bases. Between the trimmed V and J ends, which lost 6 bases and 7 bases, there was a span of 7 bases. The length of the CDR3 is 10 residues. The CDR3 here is CASRLVEQYF. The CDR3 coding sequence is TGTGCCAGCAGACTAGTAGAGCAGTACTTC.

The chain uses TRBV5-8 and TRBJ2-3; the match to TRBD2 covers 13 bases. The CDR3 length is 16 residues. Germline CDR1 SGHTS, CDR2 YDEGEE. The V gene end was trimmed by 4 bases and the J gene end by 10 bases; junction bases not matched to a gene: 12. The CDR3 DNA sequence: TGTGCCAGCAGCCTCGGGACTAGCGGGGTCGGGGATGCGCAGTATTTT. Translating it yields CASSLGTSGVGDAQYF.

The CDR3 sequence: CASSAGTSGGSSRGTGELFF. CDR3 nucleotides: TGTGCCAGCAGCGCCGGGACTAGCGGGGGTTCCAGTCGTGGCACCGGGGAGCTGTTTTTT. The chain carries TRBV9 and TRBJ2-2; 14 nucleotides align to TRBD2. J was trimmed by 4 bases and V by 3 bases; bases with no gene match: 14. Germline V gene data show CDR1 as SGDLS and CDR2 as YYNGEE. The CDR3 extends over 20 amino acids.

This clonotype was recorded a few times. The DNA for the CDR3 is TGTGCCAGCAGCGTAGGGTTAACGGCTCAAGAGACCCAGTACTTC. Translation gives CASSVGLTAQETQYF. The chain couples TRBV9 to TRBJ2-5; no reliable D call. V was shortened by 0 bases and J by 2 bases, with 11 bases between the two germline ends. CDR3 length equals 15 residues. The germline V gene has CDR1 SGDLS and CDR2 YYNGEE.

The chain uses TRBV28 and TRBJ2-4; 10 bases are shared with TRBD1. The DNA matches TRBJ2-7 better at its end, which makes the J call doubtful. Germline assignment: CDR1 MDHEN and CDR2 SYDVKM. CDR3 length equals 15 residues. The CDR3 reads CASMRPGQGLYEQYF. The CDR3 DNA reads TGTGCCAGCATGAGACCGGGACAGGGGCTTTACGAGCAGTACTTC.